The table lists the clone carrying this T cell receptor (beta chain) with many counts. Trimming pared 3 bases from V and 2 bases from J, leaving 14 bases between. The CDR3 contains 14 residues. CDR1 and CDR2 from the germline V gene are DFQATT and SNEGSKA (reference sequence). This sample was taken from a study of early T cells in non-severe SARS-CoV-2 infection. A single record per CDR3 protein comes from TCRdb applying MiXCR to the 5' RACE reads. Here the sample spans approximately 20,000 distinct CDR3 sequences, about 4% being singletons. The sample was whole blood. The chain has TRBV20-1 and TRBJ2-7; D uncertain. The receptor was isolated from an adult who was a healthcare worker with PCR-confirmed SARS-CoV-2 infection or an uninfected control (not recorded which). CDR3 sequence (DNA): TGCAGTGCTAGGTCCCGGGTAAACCCCTACGAGCAGTACTTC. Residues: CSARSRVNPYEQYF.